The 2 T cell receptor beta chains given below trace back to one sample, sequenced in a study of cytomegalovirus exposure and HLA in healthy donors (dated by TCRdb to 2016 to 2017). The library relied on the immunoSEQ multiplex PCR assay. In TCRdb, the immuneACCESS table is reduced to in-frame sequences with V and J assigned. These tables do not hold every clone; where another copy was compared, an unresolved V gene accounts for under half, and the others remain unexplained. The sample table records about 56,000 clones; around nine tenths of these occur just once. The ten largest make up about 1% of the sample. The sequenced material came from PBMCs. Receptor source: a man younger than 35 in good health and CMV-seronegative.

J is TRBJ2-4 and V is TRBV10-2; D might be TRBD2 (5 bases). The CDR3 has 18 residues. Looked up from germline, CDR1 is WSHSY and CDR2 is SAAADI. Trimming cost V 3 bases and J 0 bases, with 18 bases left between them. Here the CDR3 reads CASSEWNSGSLAKNIQYF. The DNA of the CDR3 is TGCGCCAGCAGTGAATGGAACAGCGGATCACTAGCCAAAAACATTCAGTACTTC.

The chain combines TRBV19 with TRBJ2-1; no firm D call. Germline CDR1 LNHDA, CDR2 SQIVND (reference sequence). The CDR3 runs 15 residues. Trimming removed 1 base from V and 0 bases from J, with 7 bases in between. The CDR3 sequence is CASSIVHSSYNEQFF. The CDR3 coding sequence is TGTGCCAGTAGTATAGTTCATAGCTCCTACAATGAGCAGTTCTTC.